Listed below are T cell receptor beta chains from one sample, sequenced in a study of blood T cell repertoires in COVID-19. The method was immunoSEQ multiplex PCR; TCRdb's version includes in-frame clones alone and lacks a portion of them. The sample has roughly 160,000 clones; roughly 80% are singletons. The specimen was peripheral blood. Receptors were obtained from an elderly woman with acute or convalescent COVID-19. CDR3s include the opening cysteine and the closing phenylalanine or tryptophan. Each record gives: clone size, V gene, CDR3 length, J gene, D gene, CDR3 DNA, CDR3 protein. A D gene is named only where the DNA matches it firmly. Clone sizes are given selectively: once, few, many, or a class where the clone is expanded.

NA	TRBV18	14	TRBJ2-7	TRBD1	TGTGCCAGCTCTCCTAACAGGGGCGCCTACGAGCAGTACTTC	CASSPNRGAYEQYF
NA	TRBV3-1/TRBV3-2	15	TRBJ1-2	TRBD1	TGTGCCAGCAGCCACTCAGGGGGCGGTTTCTGGGGCTACACCTTC	CASSHSGGGFWGYTF
few	TRBV29-1	11	TRBJ2-7	TRBD2	TGCAGCGTCGGACTAGCGGACGAGCAGTACTTC	CSVGLADEQYF
NA	TRBV11-3	15	TRBJ2-1	TRBD1	TGTGCCAGCAGCCAAGACAGGGGAGGTTGGAATGAGCAGTTCTTC	CASSQDRGGWNEQFF
NA	TRBV5-1	16	TRBJ2-3	NA	TGCGCCAGCAGCTTGGCCGGGGAGGGGGTATACGATACGCAGTATTTT	CASSLAGEGVYDTQYF
NA	TRBV9	17	TRBJ2-6	TRBD1	TGTGCCAGCAGCGTAGCTTTACAGGGGGCTGGGGCCAACGTCCTGACTTTC	CASSVALQGAGANVLTF
once	TRBV18	14	TRBJ1-5	NA	TGTGCCAGCTCACCCGGCCAGGGGCTTCAGCCCCAGCATTTT	CASSPGQGLQPQHF
NA	TRBV5-8	16	TRBJ2-3	TRBD1	TGTGCCAGCAGCCTTGACCGGACAGGGGGCACAGATACGCAGTATTTT	CASSLDRTGGTDTQYF
NA	TRBV29-1	12	TRBJ2-7	NA	TGCAGCGTTGGCAGTTCAACGGGGGAGCAGTACTTC	CSVGSSTGEQYF
NA	TRBV28	15	TRBJ2-5	TRBD1	TGTGCCAGCAGTTCCCCGGGACAGCTACAAGAGACCCAGTACTTC	CASSSPGQLQETQYF
once	TRBV18	14	TRBJ1-5	TRBD1	TGTGCCAGCTCAGGACAGGGAAGGGATCAGCCCCAGCATTTT	CASSGQGRDQPQHF
NA	TRBV14	14	TRBJ2-7	NA	TGTGCCAGCAGCCGACAGGGACTTGCCTACGAGCAGTACTTC	CASSRQGLAYEQYF
NA	TRBV24-1	16	TRBJ2-7	TRBD1	TGTGCCACCAGTGACTCGGGACAGGGGGCTACTGGTGAGCAGTACTTC	CATSDSGQGATGEQYF
NA	TRBV7-2	13	TRBJ2-1	NA	TGTGCCAGCAGCTTAGACAGAGTGGGAGGGCAGTTCTTC	CASSLDRVGGQFF
NA	TRBV6-5	16	TRBJ2-5	NA	TGTGCCAGCAGTTACGCCAGGGGCTCCGGTGGGGAGACCCAGTACTTC	CASSYARGSGGETQYF
NA	TRBV2	15	TRBJ1-5	NA	TGTGCCAGCAGTGAGCAGGGGAGCGGCAATCAGCCCCAGCATTTT	CASSEQGSGNQPQHF
NA	TRBV5-6	15	TRBJ1-2	TRBD1	TGTGCCAGCAGCTTGGCGGACAGGCGGGGTTATGGCTACACCTTC	CASSLADRRGYGYTF
NA	TRBV7-2	12	TRBJ1-2	NA	TGTGCCAGCAGCTACATGGGGGGAGGCTACACCTTC	CASSYMGGGYTF
few	TRBV6-5	13	TRBJ1-5	NA	TGTGCCAGCAGTTACGGATTCGGGCAGCCCCAGCATTTT	CASSYGFGQPQHF
NA	TRBV7-2	15	TRBJ2-1	TRBD1	TGTGCCAGCAGATTGATACAGGGGGTCAGCGGTGAGCAGTTCTTC	CASRLIQGVSGEQFF
NA	TRBV28	17	TRBJ2-1	TRBD2	TGTGCCAGCAGCTGGGGGGGACTAGCGGGATGGGGCAATGAGCAGTTCTTC	CASSWGGLAGWGNEQFF
NA	TRBV11-2	17	TRBJ2-3	TRBD2	TGTGCCAGCAGCTTAGGTTGGGCTAGCGGGAGTGGAGATACGCAGTATTTT	CASSLGWASGSGDTQYF
NA	TRBV7-2	13	TRBJ2-7	NA	TGTGCCAGCAGCTTAGTCGACAGATACGAGCAGTACTTC	CASSLVDRYEQYF
NA	TRBV25-1	15	TRBJ2-5	NA	TGTGCCAGCAGCCCGACAGGAGGTGGGCAAGAGACCCAGTACTTC	CASSPTGGGQETQYF
NA	TRBV9	14	TRBJ1-5	NA	TGTGCCAGCAGCTCCTCCGTCAGCAATCAGCCCCAGCATTTT	CASSSSVSNQPQHF
NA	TRBV12-3/TRBV12-4	13	TRBJ1-2	NA	TGTGCCAGCAGTCTGACAGCGAACTATGGCTACACCTTC	CASSLTANYGYTF
NA	TRBV2	14	TRBJ1-1	NA	TGTGCCAGCAGCCCGGGAGAGTATAACACTGAAGCTTTCTTT	CASSPGEYNTEAFF
NA	TRBV5-1	17	TRBJ1-6	TRBD1	TGCGCCAGCAGCTTGGAGCTACAGGGGGCGGAGGGTTCACCCCTCCACTTT	CASSLELQGAEGSPLHF
NA	TRBV18	16	TRBJ2-5	TRBD2	TGTGCCAGCTCAACAGTAGCGGGAGGTTCAGGGGAGACCCAGTACTTC	CASSTVAGGSGETQYF
NA	TRBV5-1	13	TRBJ2-5	NA	TGCGCCAGCCGCCGGGACACCGAAGAGACCCAGTACTTC	CASRRDTEETQYF
NA	TRBV6-5	14	TRBJ1-2	TRBD1	TGTGCCAGCCGGACAGGGGCTACTAACTATGGCTACACCTTC	CASRTGATNYGYTF
NA	TRBV3-1/TRBV3-2	18	TRBJ1-3	NA	TGTGCCAGCAGCCTACTCTCCTTGCAGGGGATGTCTGGAAACACCATATATTTT	CASSLLSLQGMSGNTIYF
NA	TRBV7-8	13	TRBJ1-5	NA	TGTGCCAGCAGCCGAGGACCTAGTCAGCCCCAGCATTTT	CASSRGPSQPQHF
NA	TRBV19	14	TRBJ2-7	TRBD2	TGTGCCAGTAGTCGGACTAGCGGGACTGTTTACGTGTACTTC	CASSRTSGTVYVYF
NA	TRBV6-2/TRBV6-3	16	TRBJ2-3	TRBD2	TGTGCCAGCAGTTACCAGGCGGGGGGCAGCGCGAATACGCAGTATTTT	CASSYQAGGSANTQYF
NA	TRBV4-2	13	TRBJ1-4	NA	TGTGCCAGCAGCCAAAGAGTTCTGGAAAAACTGTTTTTT	CASSQRVLEKLFF
NA	TRBV6-4	12	TRBJ1-1	NA	TGTGCCAGCAGTGACTTGGGGGGAGTAGCTTTCTTT	CASSDLGGVAFF
once	TRBV18	15	TRBJ2-1	TRBD1	TGTGCCAGCTCACAAGGGACAGGGGCCAACAATGAGCAGTTCTTC	CASSQGTGANNEQFF
NA	TRBV6-4	15	TRBJ2-3	TRBD2	TGTGCCAGCAGTCCCCTAGCGGGAGCGGAAGATACGCAGTATTTT	CASSPLAGAEDTQYF
NA	TRBV3-1/TRBV3-2	15	TRBJ2-1	TRBD2	TGTGCCAGCAGCCAACAAGCGGGGGGAATGGCTGAGCAGTTCTTC	CASSQQAGGMAEQFF
once	TRBV7-8	14	TRBJ1-2	NA	TGTGCCAGCAGCCGAGAGACAGGCGGGGGCGGCTACACCTTC	CASSRETGGGGYTF